This T cell receptor (beta chain) was observed in a study of beta chain features in type 1 diabetes. Study observations and caveats: The study found that naive, central memory and Treg TCRB repertoires appeared more similar in patients than in healthy donors.

As concerns this clone: Its specificity is unknown.

Germline CDR1 is GTSNPN and CDR2 is SVGIG (reference sequence). Trimming removed 2 bases at V and 0 bases at J, with 5 bases between. The CDR3 extends over 13 amino acids. Since all of the isolated RNA was reverse transcribed, expressed TCRB transcripts were what got sequenced. Some clones are missing from TCRdb's copy, which holds only in-frame ones; the method was immunoSEQ multiplex PCR. Of a few hundred thousand clones in the sample, less than 15% were seen once. Sequenced material: naive CD4+ T cells from blood. J is TRBJ1-5 and V is TRBV30; D ambiguous. The TCR comes from a woman younger than 30 in good health. This chain's CDR3 is CAWSLDSNQPQHF. The DNA for the CDR3 is TGTGCCTGGAGTTTAGATAGCAATCAGCCCCAGCATTTT.